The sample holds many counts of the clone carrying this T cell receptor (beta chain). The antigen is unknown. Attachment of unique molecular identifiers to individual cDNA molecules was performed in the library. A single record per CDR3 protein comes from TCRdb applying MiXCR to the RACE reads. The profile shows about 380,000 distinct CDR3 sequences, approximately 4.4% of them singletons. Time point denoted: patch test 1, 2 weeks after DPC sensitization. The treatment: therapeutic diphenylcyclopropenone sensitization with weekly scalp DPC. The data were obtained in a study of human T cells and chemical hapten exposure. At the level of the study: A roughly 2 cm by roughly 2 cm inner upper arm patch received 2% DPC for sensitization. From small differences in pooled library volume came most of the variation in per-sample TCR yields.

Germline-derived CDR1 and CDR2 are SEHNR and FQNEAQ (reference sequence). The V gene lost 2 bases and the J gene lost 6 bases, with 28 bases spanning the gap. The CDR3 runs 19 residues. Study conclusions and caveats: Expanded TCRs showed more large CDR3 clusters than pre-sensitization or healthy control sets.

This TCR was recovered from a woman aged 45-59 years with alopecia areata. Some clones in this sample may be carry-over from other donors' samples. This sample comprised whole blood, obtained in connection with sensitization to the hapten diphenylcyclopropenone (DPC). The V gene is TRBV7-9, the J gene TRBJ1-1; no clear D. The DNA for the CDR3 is TGTGCCAGCAGCTTATATGTTGGATTAGGTCGCCCCGGGAAGTCTGAAGCTTTCTTT. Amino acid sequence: CASSLYVGLGRPGKSEAFF.